This T cell receptor beta chain was obtained from a study of tumour-infiltrating T cells in Burkitt lymphoma. CDR1 and CDR2 (germline): SGDLS, YYNGEE. This CDR3 has 15 residues. Trimming cost V 1 base and J 0 bases, with 8 bases left between them. TCRdb's table, derived via immunoSEQ multiplex PCR, lists solely in-frame clones and lacks some. The sample has about 7,800 clones; 73% are singletons. Only a few counts were recorded for this clone. Source material: tumor tissue. V usage is TRBV9 and J usage is TRBJ1-5, with no clear D. The sequence derives from a human donor with diffuse large B-cell lymphoma. CDR3 sequence (DNA): TGTGCCAGCAGCGTATCCGGTTATAGCAATCAGCCCCAGCATTTT. Protein product: CASSVSGYSNQPQHF.